This T cell receptor (beta chain) was obtained from a study of blood T cell repertoires in COVID-19. On the study more broadly: Samples came from the United States, Italy and Spain, spanning acute and convalescent COVID-19. T cells, B-cell-depleted T cells, or PBMCs provided the cDNA or gDNA that served as material.

Original data processing: From reference gene primer amplification, estimates of nucleated cell counts were derived. Sequencing used immunoSEQ multiplex PCR; TCRdb keeps in-frame clones, though not all of them. V and J calls and clone size are given by that table; D and trimming were obtained from the DNA. The table has under 60,000 clones, approximately 92% seen once. The V and J ends lost 2 bases and 5 bases, in that order; junction bases with no gene match: 11. This CDR3 region has 16 residues. Germline loops: CDR1 GTSNPN, CDR2 SVGIG (reference sequence). The clonotype originates from a man aged 45 to 65 with active COVID-19. What was sequenced was peripheral blood. The gene calls are TRBV30 and TRBJ1-3, with TRBD1 matching over 8 bases. CDR3 bases: TGTGCCTGGAGTAAGAGGACAGGGAACATCAGAAACACCATATATTTT. Its translation: CAWSKRTGNIRNTIYF.